The 31 T cell receptor beta chains below all came from one sample that was sequenced in a study of CD4 T cells in relation to SARS-CoV-2 and coronaviruses. Assay: immunoSEQ multiplex PCR; the TCRdb copy retains only in-frame clones and omits some. This repertoire shows 25,000 to 30,000 clones, about 70% found once; its top ten account for approximately 22%. Unexposed donor CD4+ T cells date from about 2011-2018, before the COVID-19 pandemic. The cells were cultured for about ten days before CD4+ T cells were isolated. These receptors have no known antigen. Sequencing input: CD4+ T cells from PBMCs, cultured in vitro. Receptors originate from a human donor in good health.

The chain joins TRBV19 to TRBJ2-7; D may correspond to TRBD1 or TRBD2 (6 bases each). Germline V CDR1 and CDR2: LNHDA, SQIVND (reference sequence). This CDR3 is 16 amino acids long. Trimming left V 3 bases short and J 3 bases short, with 18 bases between. CDR3 nucleotides: TGTGCCAGTAGTATGGCACTAGGTGGGGGGCACTACGAGCAGTACTTC. Protein sequence: CASSMALGGGHYEQYF.

The chain uses TRBV25-1 and TRBJ1-6; D gene unclear. The CDR3 has 12 residues. Germline V gene sequence: CDR1 MGHDK, CDR2 SYGVNS. The V end was cut by 2 bases, the J end by 12 bases, with 8 bases between. The CDR3 here is CASSEGIRPLHF. CDR3 sequence (DNA): TGTGCCAGCAGTGAAGGAATCCGACCCCTCCACTTT.

The V gene is TRBV19, the J gene TRBJ1-5, with D unclear. Germline V gene data show CDR1 as LNHDA and CDR2 as SQIVND (reference sequence). This CDR3 spans 17 amino acids. Between the trimmed V and J ends, which lost 1 base and 3 bases, there was a span of 16 bases. CDR3 amino acids: CASSIGIGQTLNQPQHF. CDR3 bases: TGTGCCAGTAGTATAGGAATTGGGCAGACACTCAATCAGCCCCAGCATTTT.

V is TRBV27 and J is TRBJ2-5, with 7 bases matching TRBD2. In germline, CDR1 is MNHEY, CDR2 SMNVEV (reference sequence). The junction had 14 bases not matched to a gene; V was cut back by 6 bases and J by 4 bases. This CDR3 region has 16 residues. The CDR3: CASSPWGGAARETQYF. DNA for the CDR3: TGTGCCAGCAGCCCCTGGGGGGGAGCGGCCAGAGAGACCCAGTACTTC.

The chain links TRBV3-1 (or the pseudogene TRBV3-2) to TRBJ2-5; TRBD2 matches at 9 bases. The CDR3 extends over 16 amino acids. The germline V gene encodes CDR1 LGHDT and CDR2 YNNKEL (reference sequence). With 0 bases clipped from V and 1 base from J, the junction kept 3 bases outside the gene matches. The CDR3 reads CASSQEKAGGQETQYF. The CDR3 DNA reads as TGTGCCAGCAGCCAAGAAAAAGCGGGGGGCCAAGAGACCCAGTACTTC.

This clone was seen a few times. V and J are TRBV10-3 and TRBJ1-2; 7 positions match TRBD1. The CDR3 is 14 residues long. After removal of 10 bases from V and 2 bases from J, the junction contained 10 bases not matched to a gene. Per the germline V gene, CDR1 is ENHRY and CDR2 is SYGVKD. The CDR3 DNA follows: TGTGCCACAGGGTCGGACAGGCGAAACTATGGCTACACCTTC. Translating it yields CATGSDRRNYGYTF.

The rearrangement uses TRBV6-5 and TRBJ2-7; D uncertain. V dropped 7 bases and J dropped 3 bases, with 16 bases sitting between them. CDR1 is MNHEY, CDR2 SVGAGI, per germline. This CDR3 is built from 14 residues. As DNA, the CDR3 is TGTGCCAGCAACGACCTTCGGAAATTCTACGAGCAGTACTTC. It is translated as CASNDLRKFYEQYF.

The chain has TRBV10-3 and TRBJ1-1; D unclear. The length of the CDR3 is 14 residues. Germline V gene sequence: CDR1 ENHRY, CDR2 SYGVKD. Trimming left V 0 bases short and J 4 bases short, with 9 bases between. CDR3 nucleotides: TGTGCCATCAGTGAGTCGGACGCGGGCACTGAAGCTTTCTTT. Translation gives CAISESDAGTEAFF.

V usage is TRBV20-1 and J usage is TRBJ2-3; perhaps TRBD2 as D (6 bases). The germline gives CDR1 DFQATT, CDR2 SNEGSKA (reference sequence). The V end was cut by 3 bases, the J end by 2 bases, with 9 bases between. This CDR3 contains 13 residues. CDR3 sequence (DNA): TGCAGTGCTAGTCCTAGCGCCACAGATACGCAGTATTTT. It encodes CSASPSATDTQYF.

The chain couples TRBV6-6 to TRBJ2-2; 9 nucleotides line up with TRBD1. V gave up 5 bases and J gave up 7 bases; unmatched junction bases: 8. CDR1 is MNHNY, CDR2 SVGAGI, per germline (reference sequence). This CDR3 comprises 15 residues. CDR3 residues: CASSSPTGGYGELFF. CDR3 DNA: TGTGCCAGCAGTAGCCCGACAGGGGGGTACGGGGAGCTGTTTTTT.

The V gene is TRBV10-3, the J gene TRBJ2-3, with a weak D call TRBD2 (6 bases). CDR1 ENHRY and CDR2 SYGVKD come from the germline V gene. V lost 5 bases, J lost 2 bases, and 17 bases lay in between. CDR3 length: 16 amino acids. The CDR3 DNA is TGTGCCATCAGTCGGGACTGGCCCCAAAACACAGATACGCAGTATTTT. Amino acids: CAISRDWPQNTDTQYF.

The chain carries TRBV2 and TRBJ2-1; D possibly corresponds to TRBD2 (5 bases). The V gene lost 7 bases and the J gene lost 7 bases, with 17 bases spanning the gap. Germline CDR1 is SNHLY and CDR2 is FYNNEI. CDR3 size: 14 residues. CDR3 sequence: CASTRPGVGNEQFF. The CDR3 nucleotides are TGTGCCAGCACCAGGCCCGGGGTGGGTAATGAGCAGTTCTTC.

The chain couples TRBV9 to TRBJ2-4; D possibly uses TRBD1 or TRBD2 (6 bases each). This CDR3 has 16 amino acids. Trimming removed 3 bases from V and 4 bases from J, with 17 bases in between. Germline V gene data show CDR1 as SGDLS and CDR2 as YYNGEE. CDR3 nucleotides: TGTGCCAGCAGCGCATCTCTCAGGGGAGGAAAAAACATTCAGTACTTC. It codes for CASSASLRGGKNIQYF.

The V gene is TRBV5-1, the J gene TRBJ2-5; 7 bases fit TRBD2. Germline V gene sequence: CDR1 SGHRS, CDR2 YFSETQ. The V gene end was trimmed by 8 bases and the J gene end by 7 bases; junction bases not matched to a gene: 14. The CDR3 extends over 14 amino acids. CDR3 coding DNA: TGCGCCAGTTTCCAAGCGGGACCGTCGGGGACCCAGTACTTC. Protein product: CASFQAGPSGTQYF.

The chain recombines TRBV5-8 with TRBJ2-7, with TRBD2 matching 13 bases. The CDR3 is 15 amino acids. The junction had 4 bases not matched to a gene; V was cut back by 3 bases and J by 4 bases. Germline V CDR1 and CDR2: SGHTS, YDEGEE. Here the CDR3 reads CASSYGTSGMYEQYF. In DNA, the CDR3 is TGTGCCAGCAGCTACGGGACTAGCGGGATGTACGAGCAGTACTTC.

V and J are TRBV29-1 and TRBJ1-2; D is perhaps TRBD1 (5 bases). The CDR3 is made up of 13 amino acids. Between the trimmed V and J ends, which lost 4 bases and 3 bases, there was a span of 12 bases. Per germline, CDR1 SQVTM and CDR2 ANQGSEA. The CDR3 sequence: CSVGEGRDYGYTF. CDR3 sequence (DNA): TGCAGCGTTGGAGAGGGGAGGGACTATGGCTACACCTTC.

V usage is TRBV4-1 and J usage is TRBJ2-1, with D tentatively TRBD2 (5 bases). V lost 1 base and J lost 1, with 8 bases in between. Germline CDR1 MGHRA, CDR2 YSYEKL. The CDR3 sequence is 15 residues long. The CDR3 sequence: CASSQVIASYNEQFF. The CDR3 region has the DNA TGCGCCAGCAGCCAAGTTATAGCGTCCTACAATGAGCAGTTCTTC.

This clone was detected a few times. The chain carries TRBV19 and TRBJ1-3; D gene ambiguous. The CDR3 is made up of 14 amino acids. Trimming took 4 bases from V and 2 from J, leaving 9 bases between them. Germline V gene data show CDR1 as LNHDA and CDR2 as SQIVND (reference sequence). DNA for the CDR3: TGTGCCAGTAGTACCCCGGCGCCTGGAAACACCATATATTTT. Translating it yields CASSTPAPGNTIYF.

The chain joins TRBV19 to TRBJ2-7, with D tentatively TRBD1 (6 bases). The CDR3 is made up of 13 amino acids. With 5 bases removed from V and 4 bases from J, the gap between germline ends came to 12 bases. Germline CDR1 reads LNHDA; CDR2 reads SQIVND (reference sequence). CDR3 sequence reads: CASSVDRLYEQYF. DNA for the CDR3: TGTGCCAGTAGTGTCGACAGGTTGTACGAGCAGTACTTC. Together with reference TRBV19 and TRBJ2-7, the CDR3 gives the full variable domain: DGGITQSPKYLFRKEGQNVTLSCEQNLNHDAMYWYRQDPGQGLRLIYYSQIVNDFQKGDIAEGYSVSREKKESFPLTVTSAQKNPTAFYLCASSVDRLYEQYFGPGTRLTVT.

The rearrangement links TRBV6-2 or TRBV6-3 to TRBJ2-7, with a tentative D call TRBD1 (7 bases). This CDR3 comprises 15 residues. Germline CDR1 and CDR2: MNHEY and SVGEGT. Between the trimmed V and J ends, which lost 6 bases and 2 bases, there was a span of 17 bases. The CDR3 here is CASSLQGGGPYEQYF. The CDR3 DNA follows: TGTGCCAGCAGCCTTCAGGGGGGCGGCCCCTACGAGCAGTACTTC.

The chain recombines TRBV13 with TRBJ2-3; 9 bases are a match to TRBD2. CDR3 size: 16 residues. J gave up 6 bases and V 5 bases, and 12 bases lay outside the gene matches. Germline assignment: CDR1 PRHDT and CDR2 FYEKMQ (reference sequence). CDR3 bases: TGTGCCAGCAGCCCCAACCCCGGTCTAGCGGGGGATACGCAGTATTTT. Translating it yields CASSPNPGLAGDTQYF.

The chain combines TRBV28 with TRBJ1-5, with D unresolved. Trimming shortened V by 1 base and J by 2 bases, and 6 bases separated the two germline ends. The CDR3 contains 14 residues. Germline lookup yields CDR1 MDHEN and CDR2 SYDVKM. The CDR3 bases are TGTGCCAGCAGTTTATCTGGGGGCAATCAGCCCCAGCATTTT. Its protein is CASSLSGGNQPQHF. The whole variable domain, filled in from reference TRBV28 and TRBJ1-5, reads DVKVTQSSRYLVKRTGEKVFLECVQDMDHENMFWYRQDPGLGLRLIYFSYDVKMKEKGDIPEGYSVSREKKERFSLILESASTNQTSMYLCASSLSGGNQPQHFGDGTRLSIL.

J is TRBJ2-3 and V is TRBV30, with D maybe TRBD1 (6 bases). V shed 3 bases and J shed 3 bases, with 10 bases lying between them. Germline CDR1 reads GTSNPN; CDR2 reads SVGIG (reference sequence). The CDR3 length is 13 residues. In nucleotides, the CDR3 is TGTGCCTGGAGGACAGGATGGACAGATACGCAGTATTTT. Protein sequence: CAWRTGWTDTQYF.

The chain uses TRBV6-5 and TRBJ1-4, with D perhaps matching TRBD1 (5 bases). This CDR3 is 15 amino acids long. Deletions cut 0 bases from V and 8 bases from J, with 13 bases between. Germline CDR1 is MNHEY and CDR2 is SVGAGI. CDR3 in amino acids: CASSYSWQGAEKLFF. CDR3 DNA: TGTGCCAGCAGTTACTCTTGGCAGGGAGCGGAAAAACTGTTTTTT.

V is TRBV7-2 and J is TRBJ2-7; maybe TRBD1 (6 bases). CDR1 is SGHTA, CDR2 FQGNSA, per germline. The CDR3 is made up of 15 amino acids. V was clipped by 0 bases and J by 3 bases, with 12 bases between them. CDR3 amino acids: CASSLAQGLYYEQYF. DNA of the CDR3: TGTGCCAGCAGCTTAGCCCAGGGGCTGTACTACGAGCAGTACTTC.

This clone was counted only a few times. This chain uses TRBV5-1 with TRBJ2-1; D is perhaps TRBD2 (6 bases). This CDR3 is 15 amino acids long. V gave up 0 bases and J gave up 4 bases, with 11 bases separating them. Germline loops: CDR1 SGHRS, CDR2 YFSETQ. The CDR3 nucleotides are TGCGCCAGCAGCTTGGGACTAGACGAATACAATGAGCAGTTCTTC. The encoded protein is CASSLGLDEYNEQFF.

For the CDR3, the DNA is TGTGCCAGCAGCTTGGGACTAGCGGGAGGCGGGGAGCTGTTTTTT. It translates to CASSLGLAGGGELFF. The chain recombines TRBV5-5 with TRBJ2-2, with 13 nucleotides matching TRBD2. V was clipped by 0 bases and J by 7 bases; unmatched bases: 0. CDR1 SGHKS and CDR2 YYEKEE come from the germline V gene (reference sequence). The CDR3 totals 15 residues.

The chain employs TRBV19 and TRBJ2-1, with D tentatively TRBD2 (6 bases). Germline loops: CDR1 LNHDA, CDR2 SQIVND (reference sequence). V was pared by 4 bases and J by 6 bases, with 13 bases between. This CDR3 has 14 amino acids. As DNA, the CDR3 is TGTGCCAGTAGTAGGGGGGAAGGGGCCAATGAGCAGTTCTTC. This codes for CASSRGEGANEQFF.

The CDR3 loop is CASSLSGGFTGELFF. As DNA, the CDR3 is TGTGCCAGCAGCCTTAGCGGGGGGTTCACCGGGGAGCTGTTTTTT. The chain is built from TRBV5-6 and TRBJ2-2; the match to TRBD2 covers 10 bases. Germline V gene data show CDR1 as SGHDT and CDR2 as YYEEEE. This CDR3 spans 15 amino acids. With V trimmed by 4 bases and J by 4 bases, 4 bases remained unmatched. The full variable domain, rest sourced from reference TRBV5-6 and TRBJ2-2, is DAGVTQSPTHLIKTRGQQVTLRCSPKSGHDTVSWYQQALGQGPQFIFQYYEEEERQRGNFPDRFSGHQFPNYSSELNVNALLLGDSALYLCASSLSGGFTGELFFGEGSRLTVL.

This sequence joins TRBV19 and TRBJ2-5, with D unclear. The CDR3 consists of 14 residues. V was trimmed by 5 bases and J by 5 bases, leaving 15 bases between them. The germline gives CDR1 LNHDA, CDR2 SQIVND (reference sequence). The CDR3, as DNA: TGTGCCAGTAGTCCCTGGGGTGCCCGGGAGACCCAGTACTTC. Its translation: CASSPWGARETQYF.

The chain recombines TRBV5-1 with TRBJ1-5; possibly TRBD1 for D (5 bases). Germline V gene lookup returns CDR1 SGHRS and CDR2 YFSETQ. Trimming removed 2 bases at V and 5 bases at J, with 14 bases between. CDR3 size: 15 residues. CDR3 sequence: CASSLSGGRDQPQHF. CDR3 bases: TGCGCCAGCAGCTTATCCGGGGGGAGGGATCAGCCCCAGCATTTT.